This passage covers 22 T cell receptor beta chains from one sample sequenced in a study of OX40 agonist ivuxolimab in advanced cancers. Repertoires were generated with immunoSEQ multiplex PCR, while TCRdb's copy carries only in-frame clones and drops some. Of tens of thousands of clones in the sample, 89% are singletons; the top ten hold roughly 0.19%. Sequenced material: CD4+ or CD8+ T cells sorted from blood, taken in a trial of the OX40 agonist ivuxolimab. These receptors were collected from an adult with an advanced solid tumor such as melanoma, head and neck, liver or kidney cancer.

The table lists this clone with a count of one. The genes are TRBV6-6 and TRBJ1-2; TRBD1 agrees at 7 bases. This CDR3 spans 14 amino acids. V lost 8 bases and J lost 2; bases outside the gene matches: 8. The V gene's germline CDR1 is MNHNY and CDR2 SVGAGI (reference sequence). CDR3 nucleotide sequence: TGTGCCAGCTGCTCTGCACAGGGGAACTATGGCTACACCTTC. Translating it yields CASCSAQGNYGYTF.

The genes are TRBV6-5 and TRBJ2-7; 8 nucleotides line up with TRBD2. Germline CDR1 and CDR2: MNHEY and SVGAGI. The CDR3 is 14 amino acids. V gave up 2 bases and J gave up 6 bases; unmatched junction bases: 6. The CDR3 protein is CASSYREGLGEQYV. Written as DNA, the CDR3 is TGTGCCAGCAGTTACCGGGAGGGTCTGGGCGAGCAGTACGTC.

This clone was picked up one time. This chain uses TRBV6-6 with TRBJ1-1; D is unclear. Germline CDR1 is MNHNY and CDR2 is SVGAGI (reference sequence). V lost 8 bases to trimming and J lost 1 base, with 8 bases between them. The length of the CDR3 is 12 residues. The CDR3 spells CASRYGNTEAFF. The CDR3, as DNA: TGTGCCAGCCGGTACGGGAACACTGAAGCTTTCTTT.

V usage is TRBV5-1 and J usage is TRBJ1-2, with 8 bases lining up with TRBD1. V trimming: 2 bases; J trimming: 8 bases; junction bases outside the gene matches: 11. The CDR3 runs 15 residues. In germline, CDR1 is SGHRS, CDR2 YFSETQ. The CDR3 sequence: CASSLTPGQDEGYTF. The CDR3 region has the DNA TGCGCCAGCAGCTTAACACCGGGACAGGATGAGGGCTACACCTTC.

J is TRBJ2-1 and V is TRBV7-3, with D perhaps matching TRBD2 (6 bases). The germline V gene has CDR1 SGHTA and CDR2 FQGTGA. The CDR3 is 14 residues long. V lost 5 bases and J lost 2, with 10 bases in between. Written as DNA, the CDR3 is TGTGCCAGCAGCCCCGGGACTGCCTACAATGAGCAGTTCTTC. Encoded protein: CASSPGTAYNEQFF.

V and J are TRBV7-2 and TRBJ2-6, with no clear D. Looked up from germline, CDR1 is SGHTA and CDR2 is FQGNSA. V lost 3 bases and J 6 bases, leaving 12 bases between the germline ends. This CDR3 spans 15 amino acids. In nucleotides, the CDR3 is TGTGCCAGCAGCTTGTGGGTTGGGGAGGCCAACGTCCTGACTTTC. It is translated as CASSLWVGEANVLTF.

J is TRBJ1-1 and V is TRBV2; a weak D match, TRBD1 (6 bases). Germline loops: CDR1 SNHLY, CDR2 FYNNEI. The CDR3 runs to 14 residues. V lost 6 bases to trimming and J lost 3 bases, with 14 bases between them. Written as DNA, the CDR3 is TGTGCCAGCAGGAGGACAGCAGCCTACACTGAAGCTTTCTTT. Translation: CASRRTAAYTEAFF. The full variable domain, in which reference TRBV2 and TRBJ1-1 provide the parts outside the CDR3, is EPEVTQTPSHQVTQMGQEVILRCVPISNHLYFYWYRQILGQKVEFLVSFYNNEISEKSEIFDDQFSVERPDGSNFTLKIRSTKLEDSAMYFCASRRTAAYTEAFFGQGTRLTVV.

The rearrangement links TRBV11-2 to TRBJ1-6; TRBD1 might be the D (5 bases). This CDR3 contains 14 residues. The ends were cut back, 5 bases at V and 8 bases at J, with 13 bases in the middle. Germline lookup yields CDR1 SGHAT and CDR2 FQNNGV. CDR3 loop: CASSPWRGDSPLHF. The DNA for the CDR3 is TGTGCCAGCAGCCCGTGGCGGGGGGATTCACCCCTCCACTTT.

The chain carries TRBV15 and TRBJ2-7; 7 nucleotides align to TRBD1. CDR1 is LNHNV, CDR2 YYDKDF, per germline (reference sequence). The CDR3 sequence is 16 residues long. Losses at the gene ends were 3 bases for V and 2 bases for J; bases not matched to a gene: 10. The CDR3 here is CATSRSWDSYTYEQYF. The CDR3 DNA follows: TGTGCCACCAGCAGGTCCTGGGACAGCTACACCTACGAGCAGTACTTC.

The genes are TRBV7-2 and TRBJ1-5; D is perhaps TRBD1 (6 bases). From germline, CDR1 is SGHTA and CDR2 FQGNSA. Trimming stripped 5 bases from V and 1 base from J, with 15 bases between. The CDR3 has 16 amino acids. DNA for the CDR3: TGTGCCAGCAGCGAGTGGGGGGCGGGGAGCAATCAGCCCCAGCATTTT. Its protein product is CASSEWGAGSNQPQHF.

Notes on this clone: One junction end disagrees with the germline gene, perhaps due to a read error. The genes are TRBV7-7 and TRBJ2-4; D may be TRBD2 (6 bases). The CDR3 loop spans 13 amino acids. Germline lookup yields CDR1 SSHAT and CDR2 FNYEAQ (reference sequence). Written as DNA, the CDR3 is TGTGCTAGCAGCTTGGACGTCGGGAGCATTCAGTACTTC. It is translated as CASSLDVGSIQYF.

The rearrangement joins TRBV29-1 to TRBJ2-3; D gene uncertain. The V gene lost 3 bases and the J gene lost 6 bases, with 10 bases spanning the gap. CDR3 length equals 12 residues. Germline lookup yields CDR1 SQVTM and CDR2 ANQGSEA. The CDR3 DNA is TGCAGCGTTGAGTCCAACCCGGATACGCAGTATTTT. Protein: CSVESNPDTQYF.

The CDR3 DNA is TGCGCCAGCAGCCAAGATAGCCGGGGTTCGACCGGGGAGCTGTTTTTT. Translated, it gives CASSQDSRGSTGELFF. The rearrangement joins TRBV4-1 to TRBJ2-2; D might be TRBD2 (5 bases). Germline CDR1 is MGHRA and CDR2 is YSYEKL. Trimming cost V 0 bases and J 5 bases, with 13 bases left between them. The length of the CDR3 is 16 residues.

The CDR3: CASSQLDRTPISYGYTF. As DNA, the CDR3 is TGCGCCAGCAGCCAATTAGATCGGACCCCTATCTCCTATGGCTACACCTTC. This chain connects TRBV4-1 to TRBJ1-2; no firm D call. The CDR3 runs 17 residues. Germline CDR1 MGHRA, CDR2 YSYEKL. Trimming took off 2 bases at V and 4 bases at J, with 20 bases between the two ends.

The genes are TRBV10-3 and TRBJ2-2; TRBD1 agrees at 7 bases. CDR1 is ENHRY, CDR2 SYGVKD, per germline. Losses at the gene ends were 8 bases for V and 1 base for J; bases not matched to a gene: 1. This CDR3 has 13 amino acids. CDR3 sequence: CAIGDRNTGELFF. The CDR3 DNA sequence: TGTGCCATCGGGGACAGGAACACCGGGGAGCTGTTTTTT.

The chain has TRBV7-3 and TRBJ2-3, with TRBD1 identical over 10 bases. The junction had 1 base not matched to a gene; V was cut back by 2 bases and J by 5 bases. There are 14 residues in the CDR3. Germline V gene data show CDR1 as SGHTA and CDR2 as FQGTGA. Here the CDR3 reads CASSLGTGVDTQYF. The DNA of the CDR3 is TGTGCCAGCAGCTTAGGGACAGGGGTAGATACGCAGTATTTT.

This chain uses TRBV4-3 with TRBJ2-5, with D possibly matching TRBD1 (5 bases). The V and J ends lost 3 bases and 3 bases respectively, with 14 bases between them. The CDR3 runs to 15 residues. Germline V CDR1 and CDR2: LGHNA, YSLEER. CDR3 sequence reads: CASSQDGLGEETQYF. The CDR3 DNA reads as TGCGCCAGCAGCCAGGATGGGTTAGGGGAAGAGACCCAGTACTTC.

This chain links TRBV21-1 with TRBJ1-2; the table's D call TRBD1 went unverified against the DNA. TRBV21-1 is listed as a pseudogene. This CDR3 has 13 residues. DNA for the CDR3: TGTGCCACCAGGACAGGAGAGGACTATGGCTACACCTTC. This codes for CATRTGEDYGYTF.

This chain links TRBV30 with TRBJ2-1; no firm D call. Deletions cut 2 bases from V and 6 bases from J, with 5 bases between. This CDR3 is 11 amino acids long. Germline values: CDR1 GTSNPN, CDR2 SVGIG (reference sequence). The CDR3 coding sequence is TGTGCCTGGAGTAGTCGCAATGAGCAGTTCTTC. Its translation: CAWSSRNEQFF.

The chain has TRBV5-6 and TRBJ2-7, with D uncertain. Germline loops: CDR1 SGHDT, CDR2 YYEEEE. The CDR3 covers 9 residues. Here the CDR3 DNA reads TGTGCCAGCAGCTTTGTCGACGGCGTC. Protein product: CASSFVDGV.

The J gene is TRBJ2-7, the V gene TRBV5-4; D remains unclear. Germline assignment: CDR1 SGHNT and CDR2 YYREEE (reference sequence). This CDR3 has 15 amino acids. V was shortened by 2 bases and J by 6 bases, with 18 bases between the two germline ends. The CDR3 DNA reads TGTGCCAGCAGCTTCCGGTTGCCGACACGGCGCGAGCAGTACTTC. It encodes CASSFRLPTRREQYF.

The V call is TRBV19, the J call TRBJ2-3; D is perhaps TRBD1 (6 bases). V was clipped by 3 bases and J by 3 bases, with 10 bases between them. CDR1 and CDR2 from the germline V gene are LNHDA and SQIVND (reference sequence). The CDR3 is 14 amino acids. The CDR3 protein is CASSIGQGTDTQYF. The CDR3 coding sequence is TGTGCCAGTAGTATTGGCCAGGGGACAGATACGCAGTATTTT.